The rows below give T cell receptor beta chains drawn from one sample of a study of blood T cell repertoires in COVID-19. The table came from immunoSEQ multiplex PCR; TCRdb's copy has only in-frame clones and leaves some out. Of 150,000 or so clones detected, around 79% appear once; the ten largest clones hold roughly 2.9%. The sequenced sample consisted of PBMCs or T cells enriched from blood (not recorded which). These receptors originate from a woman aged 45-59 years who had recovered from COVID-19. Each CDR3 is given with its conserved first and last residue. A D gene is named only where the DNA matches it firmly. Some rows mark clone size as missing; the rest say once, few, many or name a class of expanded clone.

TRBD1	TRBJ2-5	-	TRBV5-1	TGCGCCAGCAGCTTGGGGGTAACAGGGGAACGGGAGACCCAGTACTTC	CASSLGVTGERETQYF
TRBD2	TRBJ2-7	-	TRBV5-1	TGCGCCAGCAGTTTTGGACTAGCGGGGGGGACCTCCTACGAGCAGTACTTC	CASSFGLAGGTSYEQYF
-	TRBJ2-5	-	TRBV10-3	TGTGCCATCAGTGATGCGGGCCCGGGAGAGACCCAGTACTTC	CAISDAGPGETQYF
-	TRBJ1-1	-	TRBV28	TGTGCCAGCGGAAGCACAGGGATCGCTTTCTTT	CASGSTGIAFF
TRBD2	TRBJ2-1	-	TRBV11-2	TGTGCCAGCAGCCAGAGCGGGGGCTCCTACAATGAGCAGTTCTTC	CASSQSGGSYNEQFF
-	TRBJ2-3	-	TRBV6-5	TGTGCCAGCGCCTTGTTGGCCCGTCGCCCAGATACGCAGTATTTT	CASALLARRPDTQYF
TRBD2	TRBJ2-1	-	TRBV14	TGTGCCAGCAGTCCTACGGGGACTAGCGTGATTCGTGGGCAGTTCTTC	CASSPTGTSVIRGQFF
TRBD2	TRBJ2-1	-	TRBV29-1	TGCAGCTTAGCGGGGTACGGGAATGAGCAGTTCTTC	CSLAGYGNEQFF
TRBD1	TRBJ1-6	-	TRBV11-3	TGTGCCAGCAGCTTCTCGACAGGGGGGAATTCACCCCTCCACTTT	CASSFSTGGNSPLHF
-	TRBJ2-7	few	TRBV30	TGTGCCTGGAGTGTTTTTGCGAACGAGCAGTACTTC	CAWSVFANEQYF
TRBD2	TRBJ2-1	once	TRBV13	TGTGCCAGCAGCCCGGGGCTAGCGGGAGGGGATGAGCAGTTCTTC	CASSPGLAGGDEQFF
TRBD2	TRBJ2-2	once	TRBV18	TGTGCCAGCTCACCTCGGGGGGGCGCTCAGACCGGGGAGCTGTTTTTT	CASSPRGGAQTGELFF
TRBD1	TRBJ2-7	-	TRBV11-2	TGTGCCAGCAGCTCCGGACAGGGTCCCTACGAGCAGTACTTC	CASSSGQGPYEQYF
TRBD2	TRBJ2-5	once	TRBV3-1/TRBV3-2	TGTGCCAGCAGCCAAGCGGGACTAGCGGAAGAGACCCAGTACTTC	CASSQAGLAEETQYF
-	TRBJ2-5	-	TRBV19	TGTGCCAGTAGTGGCACGGGCCATCCAGGGGCGACCCAGTACTTC	CASSGTGHPGATQYF
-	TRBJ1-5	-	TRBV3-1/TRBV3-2	TGTGCCAGCAGCCAGAGTAGATCACGGAATCAGCCCCAGCATTTT	CASSQSRSRNQPQHF
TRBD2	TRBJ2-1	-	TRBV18	TGTGCCAGCTCACCAAAGGGACTAGCGGGAGGTGAGCAGTTCTTC	CASSPKGLAGGEQFF
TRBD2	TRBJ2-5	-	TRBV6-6	TGTGCCAGCAGTGGACTAGCGGGAGCGGGGGGGACCCAGTACTTC	CASSGLAGAGGTQYF
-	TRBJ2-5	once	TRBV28	TGTGCCAGCAGTTTAATGGGCGGGATTGGAGAGACCCAGTACTTC	CASSLMGGIGETQYF
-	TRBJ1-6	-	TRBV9	TGTGCCAGCAGTCGGGGGAAGTGGGATAATTCACCCCTCCACTTT	CASSRGKWDNSPLHF
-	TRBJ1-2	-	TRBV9	TGTGCCAGCAGCCCCGAGGAAGGAGGGAGTCGGTTTATCCGTTTC	CASSPEEGGSRFIRF
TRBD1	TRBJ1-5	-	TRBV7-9	TGTGCCAGCAGCGAACAGGGGTTCGATCAGCCCCAGCATTTT	CASSEQGFDQPQHF
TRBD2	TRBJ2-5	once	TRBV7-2	TGTGCCAGCACCTCCTTTCTAGCGGGGGACCTACAGCCCCAGTACTTC	CASTSFLAGDLQPQYF
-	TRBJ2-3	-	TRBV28	TGTGCCAGCAGTAATGACAGTCCTAGCACAGATACGCAGTATTTT	CASSNDSPSTDTQYF
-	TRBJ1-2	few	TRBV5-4	TGTGCCAGCAGCCCCGGGATTTATGGCTACACCTTC	CASSPGIYGYTF
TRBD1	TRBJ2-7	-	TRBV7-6	TGTGCCAGCAGCCGCAGGGACAGGGGTTACGAGCAGTACTTC	CASSRRDRGYEQYF
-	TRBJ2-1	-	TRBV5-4	TGTGCCAGCAGCGTTGGCGCAGGCGCGTATGAGCAGTTCTTC	CASSVGAGAYEQFF
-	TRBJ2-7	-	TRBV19	TGTGCCAGTAACTCCAGGGGCCTCTCCTACGAGCAGTACTTC	CASNSRGLSYEQYF
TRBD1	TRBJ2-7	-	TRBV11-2	TGTGCCAGCAGCAAGGACAGGGGAAGGTACGAGCAGTACTTC	CASSKDRGRYEQYF
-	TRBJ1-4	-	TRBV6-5	TGTGCCAGCAGTTACAGGGGGGGTGGACTGTTTTTT	CASSYRGGGLFF
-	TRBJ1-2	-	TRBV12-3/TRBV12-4	TGTGCCAGCAGTACGCACTCCGGGACACCTGTCCCTTTC	CASSTHSGTPVPF
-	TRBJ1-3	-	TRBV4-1	TGCGCCAGCAGCCAAGGACAGGAGTCCGGAAACACCATATATTTT	CASSQGQESGNTIYF
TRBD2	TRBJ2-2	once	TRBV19	TGTGCCAGTATCTCCCCGGGAGGGAACACCGGGGAGCTGTTTTTT	CASISPGGNTGELFF
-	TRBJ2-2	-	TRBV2	TGTGCCAGCAGTGGGGAGGCCGGGGAGCTGTTTTTT	CASSGEAGELFF
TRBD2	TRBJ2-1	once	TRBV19	TGTGCCAGTAGTACCACTAGCGGGAGATCGACCTACAATGAGCAGTTCTTC	CASSTTSGRSTYNEQFF
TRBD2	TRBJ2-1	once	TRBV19	TGTGCCAGTAGCCTGACTAGCGGGGGGGCGGATGAGCAGTTCTTC	CASSLTSGGADEQFF
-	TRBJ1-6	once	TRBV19	TGTGCCAGTAGTATAGCGGTTCTGCAGGGTTCACCCCTCCACTTT	CASSIAVLQGSPLHF
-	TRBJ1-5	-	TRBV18	TGTGCCAGCTCACCCCAGCGGGGGGTTAATCAGCCCCAGCATTTT	CASSPQRGVNQPQHF
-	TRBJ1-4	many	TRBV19	TGTGCCAGTAGTAGTCCTCGCGGGAATAATGAAAAACTGTTTTTT	CASSSPRGNNEKLFF
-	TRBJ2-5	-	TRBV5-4	TGTGCCAGCAGGGGGCTGGTTGGAGAGACCCAGTACTTC	CASRGLVGETQYF
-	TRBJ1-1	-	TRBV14	TGTGCCAGCAGCCCAGGGGCTGGCACTGAAGCTTTCTTT	CASSPGAGTEAFF
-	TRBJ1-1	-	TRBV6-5	TGTGCCAGCAGCCGACAGGCCGCCGGGCACACTGAAGCTTTCTTT	CASSRQAAGHTEAFF
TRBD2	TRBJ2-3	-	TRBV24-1	TGTGCCACCAGTGACTGGACTAGCGGGGGGGATACGCAGTATTTT	CATSDWTSGGDTQYF
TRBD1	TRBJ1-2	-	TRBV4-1	TGCGCCAGCAGCCCCCCGGACAGGGTGTGGGGCTACACCTTC	CASSPPDRVWGYTF
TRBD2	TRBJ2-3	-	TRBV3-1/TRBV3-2	TGTGCCAGCAGCCTGAGCGGGGGGGCCGCAGATACGCAGTATTTT	CASSLSGGAADTQYF
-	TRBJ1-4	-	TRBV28	TGTGCCAGCAGTCTCGGAGGCCTTAATGAAAAACTGTTTTTT	CASSLGGLNEKLFF
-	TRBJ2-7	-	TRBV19	TGTGCCAGTAGTATAGTGGGGAGGAGCTCCTACGAGCAGTACTTC	CASSIVGRSSYEQYF
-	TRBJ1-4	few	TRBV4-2	TGTGCCAGCAGCCAAGATGGAGGGATAACTAATGAAAAACTGTTTTTT	CASSQDGGITNEKLFF
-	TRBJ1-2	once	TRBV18	TGTGCCAGCTCACTATCAACAGGGCAGAGTAACTATGGCTACACCTTC	CASSLSTGQSNYGYTF
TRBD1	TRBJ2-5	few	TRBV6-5	TGTGCCAGCCGCAGGGGGCAAGAGACCCAGTACTTC	CASRRGQETQYF
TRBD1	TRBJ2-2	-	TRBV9	TGTGCCAGCAGCGTATCTCAACGTGGGACAGACACCGGGGAGCTGTTTTTT	CASSVSQRGTDTGELFF
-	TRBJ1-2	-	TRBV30	TGTGCCTGGAGTCCCGGGACAACCTATGGCTACACCTTC	CAWSPGTTYGYTF
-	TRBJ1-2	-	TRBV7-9	TGTGCCAGCAGCCCCGTCCAAAGCTCTGGCTACACCTTC	CASSPVQSSGYTF
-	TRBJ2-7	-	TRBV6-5	TGTGCCAGCAGTTACGGCCAGGGGTTTGGCGAGCAGTACTTC	CASSYGQGFGEQYF
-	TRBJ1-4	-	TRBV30	TGTGCCTGGAGTGTACTGCAGGGGTACTCAACTAATGAAAAACTGTTTTTT	CAWSVLQGYSTNEKLFF
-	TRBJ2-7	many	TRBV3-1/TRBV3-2	TGTGCCAGCAGCCAAGATCATACGGGTTACGAGCAGTACTTC	CASSQDHTGYEQYF
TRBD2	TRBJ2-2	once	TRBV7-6	TGTGCCAGCAGCCCAGCGGGGGGCAGGGAAGCCGGGGAGCTGTTTTTT	CASSPAGGREAGELFF
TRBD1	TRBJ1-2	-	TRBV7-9	TGTGCCAGCAGCCCGACAGGGGGTGACTATGGCTACACCTTC	CASSPTGGDYGYTF